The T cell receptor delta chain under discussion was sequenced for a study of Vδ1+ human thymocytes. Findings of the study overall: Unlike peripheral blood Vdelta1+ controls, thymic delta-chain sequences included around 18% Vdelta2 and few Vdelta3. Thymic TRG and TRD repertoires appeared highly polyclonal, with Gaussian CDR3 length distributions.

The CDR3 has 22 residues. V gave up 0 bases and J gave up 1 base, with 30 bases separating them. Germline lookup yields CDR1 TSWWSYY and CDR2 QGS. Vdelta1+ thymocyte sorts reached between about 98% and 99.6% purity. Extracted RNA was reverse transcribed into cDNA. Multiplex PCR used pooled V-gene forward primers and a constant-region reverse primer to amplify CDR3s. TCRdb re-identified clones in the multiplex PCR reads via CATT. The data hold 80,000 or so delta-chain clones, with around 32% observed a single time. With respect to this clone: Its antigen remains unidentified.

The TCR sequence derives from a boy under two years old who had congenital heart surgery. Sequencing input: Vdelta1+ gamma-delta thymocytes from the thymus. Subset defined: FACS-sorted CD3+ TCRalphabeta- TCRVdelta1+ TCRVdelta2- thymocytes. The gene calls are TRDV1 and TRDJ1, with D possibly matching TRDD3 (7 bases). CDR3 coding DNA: TGTGCTCTTGGGGAACTGAGTCCTACCGAGGATACGCGTATCCTCGTCACCGATAAACTCATCTTT. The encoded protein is CALGELSPTEDTRILVTDKLIF.